This T cell receptor (beta chain) was sequenced during a study of cytomegalovirus exposure and HLA in healthy donors. The germline V gene has CDR1 LGHNT and CDR2 FRNRAP. Trimming removed 5 bases from V and 6 bases from J; junction bases left unmatched: 9. The CDR3 spans 16 residues. Primers: 60 Vbeta forward and 13 Jbeta reverse. Generated by immunoSEQ multiplex PCR, the TCRdb table keeps only in-frame clones and is missing some. Counted here are approximately 240,000 clones, 82% occurring once; the ten biggest clones make up approximately 5.3%. In the case of this clone: The antigen remains undetermined.

Study results and limitations: A link between a missense DCLRE1C variant and TCR beta V- and J-gene trimming emerged from a later analysis. Among the CMV-associated chains, three were confirmed in vitro as specific for CMV antigens.

The chain recombines TRBV12-5 with TRBJ2-1, with TRBD2 matching over 11 bases. Sequenced: PBMCs. The sequence derives from a woman in her forties in good health and CMV-seropositive. CDR3 DNA: TGTGCTAGTGGTAACGGACTAGCGGGCCGGGGCAATGAGCAGTTCTTC. Residues: CASGNGLAGRGNEQFF.